The rows below give T cell receptor beta chains drawn from one sample of a study of T cells in Graves' hyperthyroidism and ophthalmopathy. TCRdb processed the multiplex PCR reads anew with MiXCR; each CDR3 protein has one entry. This sample has 650,000 to 850,000 distinct CDR3 sequences, with roughly a sixth found just once. The material sequenced was blood. Source of these receptors: a woman aged 45-60 years with Graves' hyperthyroidism that later progressed to Graves' ophthalmopathy. CDR3s include the opening cysteine and the closing phenylalanine or tryptophan. Fields, in order: V gene, J gene, CDR3 protein.

V gene: TRBV2; J gene: TRBJ2-5; CDR3 protein: CASSLSGGAGETQYF
V gene: TRBV3-1; J gene: TRBJ1-1; CDR3 protein: CASSQGHGTEAFF
V gene: TRBV20-1; J gene: TRBJ1-2; CDR3 protein: CSARDVREGGYTF
V gene: TRBV30; J gene: TRBJ1-3; CDR3 protein: CAWGEPSGNTIYF
V gene: TRBV5-8; J gene: TRBJ2-1; CDR3 protein: CASSLVGVSLFF
V gene: TRBV5-1; J gene: TRBJ1-4; CDR3 protein: CASSLGPQATNEKLFF
V gene: TRBV6-1; J gene: TRBJ1-1; CDR3 protein: CASSSGERVRNTEAFF
V gene: TRBV12-3/TRBV12-4; J gene: TRBJ2-6; CDR3 protein: CASSPPLRGSGANVLTF
V gene: TRBV3-1; J gene: TRBJ2-5; CDR3 protein: CASSPETGVRETQYF
V gene: TRBV5-1; J gene: TRBJ2-5; CDR3 protein: CASSLDISRQTQETQYF
V gene: TRBV5-1; J gene: TRBJ1-1; CDR3 protein: CASGLYGALAFF
V gene: TRBV27; J gene: TRBJ1-5; CDR3 protein: CASSPQSHQPQHF
V gene: TRBV4-1; J gene: TRBJ2-7; CDR3 protein: CASSQDQGVKGEQYF
V gene: TRBV6-5; J gene: TRBJ1-5; CDR3 protein: CASSYTPATGDQPQHF
V gene: TRBV20-1; J gene: TRBJ2-7; CDR3 protein: CSARFGGGAGEQYF
V gene: TRBV13; J gene: TRBJ1-1; CDR3 protein: CASSLNPYRESEAFF
V gene: TRBV7-9; J gene: TRBJ1-4; CDR3 protein: CASSSVVGEKLVF
V gene: TRBV3-1; J gene: TRBJ1-5; CDR3 protein: CASSQAGFGQPQHF
V gene: TRBV3-1; J gene: TRBJ2-7; CDR3 protein: CASSQVVSGGPFYEQYF
V gene: TRBV3-1; J gene: TRBJ2-2; CDR3 protein: CASSQGGAGIGELFF
V gene: TRBV4-1; J gene: TRBJ1-4; CDR3 protein: CASSQVAVNEKLFF
V gene: TRBV6-1; J gene: TRBJ1-5; CDR3 protein: CASRGADRANQPQHF
V gene: TRBV3-1; J gene: TRBJ2-7; CDR3 protein: CASSQVIQGGVRHEQYF
V gene: TRBV20-1; J gene: TRBJ1-5; CDR3 protein: CSATPGTGSNQPQHF
V gene: TRBV10-3; J gene: TRBJ1-5; CDR3 protein: CASSSAPGGSNQPQHF
V gene: TRBV7-9; J gene: TRBJ1-1; CDR3 protein: CASSLAGINTEAFF
V gene: TRBV29-1; J gene: TRBJ2-3; CDR3 protein: CGVEDRLTDTQYF
V gene: TRBV30; J gene: TRBJ1-4; CDR3 protein: CAWSEGIREKLFF
V gene: TRBV2; J gene: TRBJ1-5; CDR3 protein: CASSTGSNQPQHF
V gene: TRBV10-1; J gene: TRBJ2-7; CDR3 protein: CASSDGRAYEQYF
V gene: TRBV6-2/TRBV6-3; J gene: TRBJ1-4; CDR3 protein: CASSYSGQLEKLFF
V gene: TRBV6-1; J gene: TRBJ2-7; CDR3 protein: CASSTTGSVDEQYF
V gene: TRBV24-1; J gene: TRBJ1-4; CDR3 protein: CATSDPVHEEKLFF
V gene: TRBV3-1; J gene: TRBJ2-7; CDR3 protein: CASSRGGGSGGSGEQYF
V gene: TRBV20-1; J gene: TRBJ1-2; CDR3 protein: CSASGPSDYGYTF
V gene: TRBV11-2; J gene: TRBJ1-1; CDR3 protein: CASSLSGTHTEAFF
V gene: TRBV20-1; J gene: TRBJ2-2; CDR3 protein: CSARVGGTANTGELFF
V gene: TRBV5-5; J gene: TRBJ1-6; CDR3 protein: CASGQTSRVSSPLHF
V gene: TRBV3-1; J gene: TRBJ2-3; CDR3 protein: CASSQASGTRAPTDTQYF
V gene: TRBV7-9; J gene: TRBJ2-5; CDR3 protein: CASSFRLVETQYF
V gene: TRBV27; J gene: TRBJ2-3; CDR3 protein: CASRTLLAGGTDTQYF
V gene: TRBV6-1; J gene: TRBJ2-7; CDR3 protein: CASSELEDAYEQYF
V gene: TRBV5-1; J gene: TRBJ2-1; CDR3 protein: CASSTLRGAYNEQFF
V gene: TRBV27; J gene: TRBJ2-5; CDR3 protein: CASRRAGLETQYF
V gene: TRBV18; J gene: TRBJ1-1; CDR3 protein: CASSPGGVGNTEAFF
V gene: TRBV3-1; J gene: TRBJ2-3; CDR3 protein: CASSQVLGLITDTQYF
V gene: TRBV20-1; J gene: TRBJ1-2; CDR3 protein: CSSTGPEFGYGYTF
V gene: TRBV18; J gene: TRBJ1-2; CDR3 protein: CASSPVPENYGYTF
V gene: TRBV20-1; J gene: TRBJ2-5; CDR3 protein: CSAEIAGNQETQYF
V gene: TRBV11-3; J gene: TRBJ2-7; CDR3 protein: CASSLEWDNSYEQYF
V gene: TRBV18; J gene: TRBJ2-3; CDR3 protein: CASSPFSGGQGDTQYF